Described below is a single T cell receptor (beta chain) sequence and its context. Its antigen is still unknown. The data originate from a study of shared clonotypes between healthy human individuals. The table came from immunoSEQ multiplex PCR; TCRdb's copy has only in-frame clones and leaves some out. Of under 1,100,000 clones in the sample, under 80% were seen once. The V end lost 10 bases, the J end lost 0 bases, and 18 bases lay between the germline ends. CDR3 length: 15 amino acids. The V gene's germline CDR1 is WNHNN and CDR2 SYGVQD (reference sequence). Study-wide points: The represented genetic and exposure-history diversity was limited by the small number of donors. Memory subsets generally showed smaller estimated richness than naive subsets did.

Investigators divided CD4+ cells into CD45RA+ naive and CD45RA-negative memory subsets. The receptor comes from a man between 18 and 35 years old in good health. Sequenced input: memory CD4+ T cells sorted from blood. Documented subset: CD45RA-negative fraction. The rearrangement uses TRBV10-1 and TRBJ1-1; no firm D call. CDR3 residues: CANDMRRSMNTEAFF. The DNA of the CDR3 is TGCGCCAACGATATGAGACGGAGCATGAACACTGAAGCTTTCTTT.